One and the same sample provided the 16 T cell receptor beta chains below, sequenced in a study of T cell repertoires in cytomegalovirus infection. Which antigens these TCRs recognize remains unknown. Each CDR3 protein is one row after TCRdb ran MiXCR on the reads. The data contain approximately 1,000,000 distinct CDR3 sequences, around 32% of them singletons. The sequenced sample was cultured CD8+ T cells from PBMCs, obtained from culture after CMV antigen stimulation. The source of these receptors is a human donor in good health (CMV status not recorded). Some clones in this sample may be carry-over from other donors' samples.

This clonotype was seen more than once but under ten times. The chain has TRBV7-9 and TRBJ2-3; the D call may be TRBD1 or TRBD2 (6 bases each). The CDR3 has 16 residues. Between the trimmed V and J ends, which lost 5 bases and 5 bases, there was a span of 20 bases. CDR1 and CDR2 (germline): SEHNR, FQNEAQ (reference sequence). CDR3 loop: CASSQPSARGEDTQYF. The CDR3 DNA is TGTGCCAGCAGCCAACCATCAGCTAGGGGGGAAGATACGCAGTATTTT.

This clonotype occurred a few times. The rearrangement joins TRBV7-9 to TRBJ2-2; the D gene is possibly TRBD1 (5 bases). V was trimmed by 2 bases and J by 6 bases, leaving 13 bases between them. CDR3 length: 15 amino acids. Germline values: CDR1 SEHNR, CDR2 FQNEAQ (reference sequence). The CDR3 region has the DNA TGTGCCAGCAGCTTATTGGCCGGACAAGCCGGGGAGCTGTTTTTT. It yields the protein CASSLLAGQAGELFF. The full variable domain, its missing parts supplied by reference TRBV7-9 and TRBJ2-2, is DTGVSQNPRHKITKRGQNVTFRCDPISEHNRLYWYRQTLGQGPEFLTYFQNEAQLEKSRLLSDRFSAERPKGSFSTLEIQRTEQGDSAMYLCASSLLAGQAGELFFGEGSRLTVL.

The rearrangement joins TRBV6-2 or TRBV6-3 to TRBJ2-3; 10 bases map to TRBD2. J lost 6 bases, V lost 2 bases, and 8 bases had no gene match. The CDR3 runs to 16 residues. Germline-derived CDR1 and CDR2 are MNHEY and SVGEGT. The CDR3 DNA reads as TGTGCCAGCAGTTACGGGCCTAGCGGGGGTGTTGATACGCAGTATTTT. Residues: CASSYGPSGGVDTQYF.

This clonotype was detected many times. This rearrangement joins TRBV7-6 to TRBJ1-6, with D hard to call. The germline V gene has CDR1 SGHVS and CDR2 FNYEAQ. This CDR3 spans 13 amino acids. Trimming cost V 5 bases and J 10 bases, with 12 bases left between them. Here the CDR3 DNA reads TGTGCCAGCAGCCCTCGCGGGAACTCACCCCTCCACTTT. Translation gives CASSPRGNSPLHF.

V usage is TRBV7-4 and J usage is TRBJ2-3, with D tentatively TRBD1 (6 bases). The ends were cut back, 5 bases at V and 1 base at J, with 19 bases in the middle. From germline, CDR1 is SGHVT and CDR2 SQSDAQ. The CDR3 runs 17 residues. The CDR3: CASSPVGLAGGTDTQYF. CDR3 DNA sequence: TGTGCCAGCAGCCCAGTCGGCCTAGCAGGGGGCACAGATACGCAGTATTTT.

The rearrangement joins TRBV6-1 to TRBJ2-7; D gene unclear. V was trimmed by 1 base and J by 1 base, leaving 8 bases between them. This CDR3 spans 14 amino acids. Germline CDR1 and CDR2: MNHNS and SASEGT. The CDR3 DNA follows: TGTGCCAGCAGTGAAGTTGACGTGTCCTACGAGCAGTACTTC. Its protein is CASSEVDVSYEQYF.

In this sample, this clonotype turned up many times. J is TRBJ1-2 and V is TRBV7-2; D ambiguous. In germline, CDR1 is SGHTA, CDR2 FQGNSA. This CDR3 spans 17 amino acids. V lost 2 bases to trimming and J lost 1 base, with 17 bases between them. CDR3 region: CASSLNPYSYYNYGYTF. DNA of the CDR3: TGTGCCAGCAGCTTAAACCCCTACAGTTACTATAACTATGGCTACACCTTC. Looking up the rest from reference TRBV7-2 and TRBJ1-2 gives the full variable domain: GAGVSQSPSNKVTEKGKDVELRCDPISGHTALYWYRQSLGQGLEFLIYFQGNSAPDKSGLPSDRFSAERTGGSVSTLTIQRTQQEDSAVYLCASSLNPYSYYNYGYTFGSGTRLTVV.

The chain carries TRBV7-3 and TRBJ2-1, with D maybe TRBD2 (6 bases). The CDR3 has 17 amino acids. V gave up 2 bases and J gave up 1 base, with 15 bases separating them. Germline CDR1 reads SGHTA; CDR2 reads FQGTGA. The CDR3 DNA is TGTGCCAGCAGCTTAGGTTTGTTGGGGGGTTCCTACAATGAGCAGTTCTTC. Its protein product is CASSLGLLGGSYNEQFF.

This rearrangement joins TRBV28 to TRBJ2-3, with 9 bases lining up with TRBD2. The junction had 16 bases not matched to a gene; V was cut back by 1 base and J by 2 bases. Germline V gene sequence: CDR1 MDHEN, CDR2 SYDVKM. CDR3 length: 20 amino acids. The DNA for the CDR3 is TGTGCCAGCAGTTTATTCTGGCGGGGGGGCTCAACCACCCCCACAGATACGCAGTATTTT. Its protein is CASSLFWRGGSTTPTDTQYF. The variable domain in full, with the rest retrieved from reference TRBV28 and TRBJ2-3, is DVKVTQSSRYLVKRTGEKVFLECVQDMDHENMFWYRQDPGLGLRLIYFSYDVKMKEKGDIPEGYSVSREKKERFSLILESASTNQTSMYLCASSLFWRGGSTTPTDTQYFGPGTRLTVL.

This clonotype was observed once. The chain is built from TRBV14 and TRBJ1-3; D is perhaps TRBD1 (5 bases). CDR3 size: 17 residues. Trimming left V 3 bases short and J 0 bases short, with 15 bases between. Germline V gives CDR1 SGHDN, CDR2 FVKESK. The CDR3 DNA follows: TGTGCCAGCAGCCAGGCGTGGGGCTACAGCTCTGGAAACACCATATATTTT. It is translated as CASSQAWGYSSGNTIYF.

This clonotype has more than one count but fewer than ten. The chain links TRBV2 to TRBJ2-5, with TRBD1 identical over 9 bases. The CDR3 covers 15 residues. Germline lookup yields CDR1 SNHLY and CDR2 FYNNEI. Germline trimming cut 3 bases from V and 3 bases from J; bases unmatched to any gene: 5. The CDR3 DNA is TGTGCCAGCAGTGAGGGACAGGGTCTGGAAGAGACCCAGTACTTC. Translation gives CASSEGQGLEETQYF.

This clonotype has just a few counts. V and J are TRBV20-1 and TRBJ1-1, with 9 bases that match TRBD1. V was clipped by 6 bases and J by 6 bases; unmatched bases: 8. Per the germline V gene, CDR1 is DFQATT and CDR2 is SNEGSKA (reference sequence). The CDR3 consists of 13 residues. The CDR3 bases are TGCAGTGCCCCCGTACAGGGGGCCGCTGAAGCTTTCTTT. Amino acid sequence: CSAPVQGAAEAFF.

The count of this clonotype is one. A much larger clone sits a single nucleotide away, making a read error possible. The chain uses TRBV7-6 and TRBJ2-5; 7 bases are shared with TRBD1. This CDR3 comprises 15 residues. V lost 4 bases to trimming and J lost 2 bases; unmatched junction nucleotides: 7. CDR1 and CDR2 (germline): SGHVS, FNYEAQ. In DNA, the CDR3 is TGTGCCAGCAGCTCGAGGGGGCAGGAACAAGAGACCCAGTACTTC. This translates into CASSSRGQEQETQYF.

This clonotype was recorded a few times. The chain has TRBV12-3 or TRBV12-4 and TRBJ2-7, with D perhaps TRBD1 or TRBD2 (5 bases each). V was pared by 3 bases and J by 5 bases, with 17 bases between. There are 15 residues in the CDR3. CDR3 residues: CASSFRDLLSDEQYF. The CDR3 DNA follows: TGTGCCAGCAGTTTCCGGGACCTCCTGTCGGACGAGCAGTACTTC.

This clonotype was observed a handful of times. CDR3 region: CASSPSEADTQYF. The DNA for the CDR3 is TGTGCCAGCAGCCCCAGTGAGGCAGATACGCAGTATTTT. The chain recombines TRBV7-9 with TRBJ2-3; D remains unclear. The CDR3 length is 13 residues. V lost 5 bases to trimming and J lost 4 bases, with 10 bases between them. Germline lookup yields CDR1 SEHNR and CDR2 FQNEAQ (reference sequence).

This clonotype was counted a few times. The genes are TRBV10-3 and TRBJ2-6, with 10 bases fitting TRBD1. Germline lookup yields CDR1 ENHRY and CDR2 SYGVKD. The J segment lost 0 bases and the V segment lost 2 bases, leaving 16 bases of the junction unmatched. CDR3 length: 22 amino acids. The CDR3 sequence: CAISETRTGGLLNPSGANVLTF. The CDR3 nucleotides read TGTGCCATCAGTGAGACCAGGACAGGGGGACTTCTAAACCCCTCTGGGGCCAACGTCCTGACTTTC.